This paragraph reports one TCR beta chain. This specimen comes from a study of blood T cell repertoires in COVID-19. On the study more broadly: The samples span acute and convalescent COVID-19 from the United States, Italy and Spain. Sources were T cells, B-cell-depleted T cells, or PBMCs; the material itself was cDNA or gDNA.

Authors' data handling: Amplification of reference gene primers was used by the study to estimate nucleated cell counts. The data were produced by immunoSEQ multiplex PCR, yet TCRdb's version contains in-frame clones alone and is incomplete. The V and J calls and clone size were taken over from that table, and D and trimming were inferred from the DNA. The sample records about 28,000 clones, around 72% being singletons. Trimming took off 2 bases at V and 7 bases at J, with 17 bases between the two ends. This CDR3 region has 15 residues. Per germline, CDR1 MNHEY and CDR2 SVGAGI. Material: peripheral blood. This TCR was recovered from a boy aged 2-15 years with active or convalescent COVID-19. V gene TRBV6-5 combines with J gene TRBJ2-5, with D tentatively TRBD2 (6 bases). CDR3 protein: CASSYGGGVSGTQYF. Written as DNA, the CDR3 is TGTGCCAGCAGTTACGGTGGCGGGGTGTCAGGGACCCAGTACTTC.